A selection of T cell receptor beta chains follows, all from one sample in a study of CD8+ T cells in alopecia areata. TCRdb's copy holds only in-frame clones and misses some; the assay was immunoSEQ multiplex PCR. The table includes under 150,000 clones, 47% detected once. Material for sequencing was NKG2D-low CD8+ T cells sorted from blood. The source is a human donor with alopecia areata. CDR3s include the opening cysteine and the closing phenylalanine or tryptophan. Each record gives: V gene, J gene, CDR3 length, clone size, D gene, CDR3 DNA, CDR3 protein. A D gene is named only where the DNA matches it firmly. Clone size is given for some rows only: seen once, a few or many times, or a class if the clone is expanded.

V gene: TRBV29-1; J gene: TRBJ2-1; CDR3 length: 14; clone size: NA; D gene: NA; CDR3 DNA: TGCAGCGTTGAATACGCAGGACTCTACAATGAGCAGTTCTTC; CDR3 protein: CSVEYAGLYNEQFF
V gene: TRBV14; J gene: TRBJ2-5; CDR3 length: 11; clone size: NA; D gene: NA; CDR3 DNA: TGTGCCAGCAGCCCTGGCGGCACCCAGTACTTC; CDR3 protein: CASSPGGTQYF
V gene: TRBV29-1; J gene: TRBJ2-1; CDR3 length: 14; clone size: NA; D gene: NA; CDR3 DNA: TGCAGCGTTGAAGATGTTCAGAAATACAATGAGCAGTTCTTC; CDR3 protein: CSVEDVQKYNEQFF
V gene: TRBV29-1; J gene: TRBJ2-7; CDR3 length: 13; clone size: few; D gene: TRBD1; CDR3 DNA: TGCAGCGTTGAGGAGACAGGGTTCTACGAGCAGTACTTC; CDR3 protein: CSVEETGFYEQYF
V gene: TRBV4-3; J gene: TRBJ2-1; CDR3 length: 13; clone size: NA; D gene: NA; CDR3 DNA: TGCGCCAGCAGCCATGGCGTCTACAATGAGCAGTTCTTC; CDR3 protein: CASSHGVYNEQFF
V gene: TRBV29-1; J gene: TRBJ1-2; CDR3 length: 10; clone size: few; D gene: NA; CDR3 DNA: TGCAGCGTCCAGTCTGATGGCTACACCTTC; CDR3 protein: CSVQSDGYTF
V gene: TRBV20-1; J gene: TRBJ1-1; CDR3 length: 11; clone size: NA; D gene: NA; CDR3 DNA: TGCAGTACCGGACTGTACACTGAAGCTTTCTTT; CDR3 protein: CSTGLYTEAFF
V gene: TRBV7-2; J gene: TRBJ2-5; CDR3 length: 12; clone size: medium-sized; D gene: NA; CDR3 DNA: TGTGCCAGCAGCTTTGCGGGAGAGACCCAGTACTTC; CDR3 protein: CASSFAGETQYF
V gene: TRBV29-1; J gene: TRBJ2-7; CDR3 length: 18; clone size: few; D gene: TRBD1; CDR3 DNA: TGCAGCGTTGAAGAGGGCAACTCCTTCCGGGACAGAGCCTACGAGCAGTACTTC; CDR3 protein: CSVEEGNSFRDRAYEQYF
V gene: TRBV29-1; J gene: TRBJ2-6; CDR3 length: 14; clone size: NA; D gene: NA; CDR3 DNA: TGCAGCGTTCCCGCGGGATCTGGGGCCAACGTCCTGACTTTC; CDR3 protein: CSVPAGSGANVLTF
V gene: TRBV27; J gene: TRBJ1-2; CDR3 length: 13; clone size: NA; D gene: NA; CDR3 DNA: TGTGCCAGCAGTTTTATTGGGGCTGATGGCTACACCTTC; CDR3 protein: CASSFIGADGYTF
V gene: TRBV27; J gene: TRBJ1-1; CDR3 length: 12; clone size: NA; D gene: NA; CDR3 DNA: TGTGCCAGCAGTCCCAAGGGCTCTGAAGCTTTCTTT; CDR3 protein: CASSPKGSEAFF
V gene: TRBV5-4; J gene: TRBJ2-7; CDR3 length: 14; clone size: NA; D gene: TRBD2; CDR3 DNA: TGTGCCAGCTCCGATCGCGGGAGCTCCTACGAGCAGTACTTC; CDR3 protein: CASSDRGSSYEQYF
V gene: TRBV27; J gene: TRBJ2-7; CDR3 length: 14; clone size: once; D gene: TRBD1; CDR3 DNA: TGTGCCAGCAGTTTGTCGGGACAGGGGCTCGAGCAGTACTTC; CDR3 protein: CASSLSGQGLEQYF
V gene: TRBV29-1; J gene: TRBJ2-7; CDR3 length: 13; clone size: NA; D gene: NA; CDR3 DNA: TGCAGCGTTGAGGAGAGGGGCGACGGAGAGCAGTACTTC; CDR3 protein: CSVEERGDGEQYF
V gene: TRBV29-1; J gene: TRBJ2-5; CDR3 length: 13; clone size: NA; D gene: NA; CDR3 DNA: TGCAGCGTTGAAGAAGAGGGGCCAGAGACCCAGTACTTC; CDR3 protein: CSVEEEGPETQYF
V gene: TRBV30; J gene: TRBJ2-7; CDR3 length: 14; clone size: NA; D gene: TRBD1; CDR3 DNA: TGTGCCTGGAGCCCCGGGACAGAACCCTACGAGCAGTACTTC; CDR3 protein: CAWSPGTEPYEQYF
V gene: TRBV27; J gene: TRBJ2-2; CDR3 length: 14; clone size: NA; D gene: NA; CDR3 DNA: TGTGCCAGCATGAAGCAAATTAACACCGGGGAGCTGTTTTTT; CDR3 protein: CASMKQINTGELFF
V gene: TRBV5-1; J gene: TRBJ2-5; CDR3 length: 12; clone size: NA; D gene: TRBD2; CDR3 DNA: TGCGCCAGCAGCCCGGGAGGGGAGACCCAGTACTTC; CDR3 protein: CASSPGGETQYF
V gene: TRBV29-1; J gene: TRBJ1-2; CDR3 length: 13; clone size: once; D gene: TRBD1; CDR3 DNA: TGCAGCGTCGTCAAGCCGACAGGGTTAGGCTACACCTTC; CDR3 protein: CSVVKPTGLGYTF
V gene: TRBV6-6; J gene: TRBJ2-1; CDR3 length: 14; clone size: many; D gene: NA; CDR3 DNA: TGTGCCGGCAGTAATAAAGCGGACTACAATGAGCAGTTCTTC; CDR3 protein: CAGSNKADYNEQFF
V gene: TRBV2; J gene: TRBJ2-1; CDR3 length: 14; clone size: NA; D gene: TRBD1; CDR3 DNA: TGTGCCAGAACCGGGACAGGGGGCAGAAATGAGCAGTTCTTC; CDR3 protein: CARTGTGGRNEQFF
V gene: TRBV28; J gene: TRBJ2-3; CDR3 length: 15; clone size: few; D gene: TRBD2; CDR3 DNA: TGTGCCAGCAGTTTTACTAGCGCAAGCACAGATACGCAGTATTTT; CDR3 protein: CASSFTSASTDTQYF
V gene: TRBV6-4; J gene: TRBJ2-3; CDR3 length: 16; clone size: few; D gene: TRBD2; CDR3 DNA: TGTGCCAGCAGCCCCGAAGCGGGAGGGGGGCCAGATACGCAGTATTTT; CDR3 protein: CASSPEAGGGPDTQYF
V gene: TRBV25-1; J gene: TRBJ2-1; CDR3 length: 11; clone size: NA; D gene: NA; CDR3 DNA: TGTGCCAGCAGTGAAACCGCGCTAGTGATCTTC; CDR3 protein: CASSETALVIF
V gene: TRBV4-3; J gene: TRBJ2-7; CDR3 length: 15; clone size: NA; D gene: NA; CDR3 DNA: TGCGCCAGCAGCCAAGAGGCGACAGGCGGCTACGAGCAGTACTTC; CDR3 protein: CASSQEATGGYEQYF
V gene: TRBV28; J gene: TRBJ2-7; CDR3 length: 14; clone size: NA; D gene: NA; CDR3 DNA: TGTGCCGTCGTTGGGGGACCCAGCAGGTACGAGCAGTACTTC; CDR3 protein: CAVVGGPSRYEQYF
V gene: TRBV7-2; J gene: TRBJ2-7; CDR3 length: 15; clone size: NA; D gene: TRBD2; CDR3 DNA: TGTGCCAGCAGTCCAACTAGCGGAGGCCTCTACGAGCAGTACTTC; CDR3 protein: CASSPTSGGLYEQYF
V gene: TRBV4-2; J gene: TRBJ2-2; CDR3 length: 12; clone size: NA; D gene: NA; CDR3 DNA: TGTGCCAGCAGCCGAAAGACCGGGGAGCTGTTTTTT; CDR3 protein: CASSRKTGELFF
V gene: TRBV29-1; J gene: TRBJ2-1; CDR3 length: 13; clone size: few; D gene: TRBD1; CDR3 DNA: TGCAGCGTTCCCGACAGGGGCTACAATGAGCAGTTCTTC; CDR3 protein: CSVPDRGYNEQFF
V gene: TRBV7-9; J gene: TRBJ1-5; CDR3 length: 13; clone size: NA; D gene: TRBD1; CDR3 DNA: TGTGCCAGCACCAGGGGGCCAGATCAGCCCCAGCATTTT; CDR3 protein: CASTRGPDQPQHF
V gene: TRBV6-5; J gene: TRBJ1-2; CDR3 length: 12; clone size: NA; D gene: NA; CDR3 DNA: TGTGCCAGCAGTTACGGGGACCGGGGCTACACCTTC; CDR3 protein: CASSYGDRGYTF
V gene: TRBV28; J gene: TRBJ1-2; CDR3 length: 13; clone size: NA; D gene: NA; CDR3 DNA: TGTGCCAGTCAGGGGACCTCTGGCTATGGCTACACCTTC; CDR3 protein: CASQGTSGYGYTF
V gene: TRBV30; J gene: TRBJ2-7; CDR3 length: 12; clone size: NA; D gene: NA; CDR3 DNA: TGTGCCTGGAGAAGGACTGCTTACGAGCAGTACTTC; CDR3 protein: CAWRRTAYEQYF
V gene: TRBV9; J gene: TRBJ1-5; CDR3 length: 15; clone size: NA; D gene: NA; CDR3 DNA: TGTGCCAGCAGCGTGGATCCTAGTAGCAATCAGCCCCAGCATTTT; CDR3 protein: CASSVDPSSNQPQHF
V gene: TRBV29-1; J gene: TRBJ2-7; CDR3 length: 12; clone size: NA; D gene: NA; CDR3 DNA: TGCAGCGTCCGGGACAACCCCTACGAGCAGTACTTC; CDR3 protein: CSVRDNPYEQYF
V gene: TRBV23-1; J gene: TRBJ1-1; CDR3 length: 13; clone size: NA; D gene: TRBD1; CDR3 DNA: TGCGCCAGCAGTCGGGGACAGGGGTTAGGAGCTTTCTTT; CDR3 protein: CASSRGQGLGAFF
V gene: TRBV28; J gene: TRBJ2-5; CDR3 length: 13; clone size: NA; D gene: NA; CDR3 DNA: TGTGCCAGCACTGGACCGGCCCAAGAGACCCAGTACTTC; CDR3 protein: CASTGPAQETQYF
V gene: TRBV5-1; J gene: TRBJ2-3; CDR3 length: 12; clone size: NA; D gene: NA; CDR3 DNA: TGCGCCAGCAGCGCCCGCACAGATACGCAGTATTTT; CDR3 protein: CASSARTDTQYF
V gene: TRBV20-1; J gene: TRBJ1-1; CDR3 length: 10; clone size: NA; D gene: NA; CDR3 DNA: TGCAGTGCCTTTAACACTGAAGCTTTCTTT; CDR3 protein: CSAFNTEAFF
V gene: TRBV28; J gene: TRBJ2-3; CDR3 length: 12; clone size: few; D gene: NA; CDR3 DNA: TGTGCCAGCAGTCTCGGGACAGATACGCAGTATTTT; CDR3 protein: CASSLGTDTQYF
V gene: TRBV27; J gene: TRBJ1-5; CDR3 length: 15; clone size: once; D gene: TRBD1; CDR3 DNA: TGTGCCAGCAGTTTAGCCGGGACAGGGAATCAGCCCCAGCATTTT; CDR3 protein: CASSLAGTGNQPQHF
V gene: TRBV28; J gene: TRBJ1-5; CDR3 length: 14; clone size: NA; D gene: TRBD1; CDR3 DNA: TGTGCCAGCAGTCTAGACAGGGACAATCAGCCCCAGCATTTT; CDR3 protein: CASSLDRDNQPQHF
V gene: TRBV29-1; J gene: TRBJ2-7; CDR3 length: 14; clone size: few; D gene: NA; CDR3 DNA: TGCAGCGTTGTAAGTAGCGGTCTCTCCTACGAGCAGTACTTC; CDR3 protein: CSVVSSGLSYEQYF
V gene: TRBV29-1; J gene: TRBJ2-7; CDR3 length: 12; clone size: NA; D gene: NA; CDR3 DNA: TGCAGCGTTGACGGCACCTCCTACGAGCAGTACTTC; CDR3 protein: CSVDGTSYEQYF
V gene: TRBV29-1; J gene: TRBJ2-7; CDR3 length: 14; clone size: NA; D gene: NA; CDR3 DNA: TGCAGCGTTAAATTCCAGGGGTCCACCTACGAGCAGTACTTC; CDR3 protein: CSVKFQGSTYEQYF
V gene: TRBV29-1; J gene: TRBJ2-7; CDR3 length: 11; clone size: few; D gene: NA; CDR3 DNA: TGCAGCGGGGGGGAGGCTGCCGAGCAGTACTTC; CDR3 protein: CSGGEAAEQYF
V gene: TRBV11-2; J gene: TRBJ2-7; CDR3 length: 11; clone size: NA; D gene: NA; CDR3 DNA: TGTGCCAGCAGCTTAGAGTCGCAGCAGTACTTC; CDR3 protein: CASSLESQQYF
V gene: TRBV27; J gene: TRBJ2-3; CDR3 length: 15; clone size: NA; D gene: NA; CDR3 DNA: TGTGCCAGCAGTTTAGCCCTAGAAGGTACAGATACGCAGTATTTT; CDR3 protein: CASSLALEGTDTQYF
V gene: TRBV29-1; J gene: TRBJ2-3; CDR3 length: 11; clone size: few; D gene: NA; CDR3 DNA: TGCAGCCCTGCGTTGAGGGGCAGGCTGTATTTT; CDR3 protein: CSPALRGRLYF
V gene: TRBV7-2; J gene: TRBJ2-7; CDR3 length: 16; clone size: few; D gene: NA; CDR3 DNA: TGTGCCAGCAGCCTCCTGGGGGGATCTGACGCCTACGAGCAGTACTTC; CDR3 protein: CASSLLGGSDAYEQYF
V gene: TRBV5-6; J gene: TRBJ2-1; CDR3 length: 11; clone size: many; D gene: NA; CDR3 DNA: TGTGCCAGCAGCTTCGGCTATGAGCAGTTCTTC; CDR3 protein: CASSFGYEQFF
V gene: TRBV27; J gene: TRBJ1-2; CDR3 length: 14; clone size: NA; D gene: NA; CDR3 DNA: TGTGCCAGCAGGACGATCGACAGTACATTGGGCTACACCTTC; CDR3 protein: CASRTIDSTLGYTF
V gene: TRBV29-1; J gene: TRBJ2-3; CDR3 length: 14; clone size: NA; D gene: TRBD1; CDR3 DNA: TGCAGCGGCGATACAGGGGTCGTTGTGGATACGCAGTATTTT; CDR3 protein: CSGDTGVVVDTQYF
V gene: TRBV5-4; J gene: TRBJ2-3; CDR3 length: 15; clone size: once; D gene: TRBD2; CDR3 DNA: TGTGCCAGCAGCCCAGGGACTACGGACACAGATACGCAGTATTTT; CDR3 protein: CASSPGTTDTDTQYF
V gene: TRBV9; J gene: TRBJ2-1; CDR3 length: 15; clone size: NA; D gene: NA; CDR3 DNA: TGTGCCAGCAGCGTGGCGGGGTCTGGCTACAATGAGCAGTTCTTC; CDR3 protein: CASSVAGSGYNEQFF
V gene: TRBV27; J gene: TRBJ1-1; CDR3 length: 13; clone size: few; D gene: NA; CDR3 DNA: TGTGCCAGCGCCATTGGCGGGAACACTGAAGCTTTCTTT; CDR3 protein: CASAIGGNTEAFF
V gene: TRBV2; J gene: TRBJ2-3; CDR3 length: 16; clone size: NA; D gene: NA; CDR3 DNA: TGTGCCAGTCGCCCCGGTGTTGCGGACAGCACAGATACGCAGTATTTT; CDR3 protein: CASRPGVADSTDTQYF
V gene: TRBV28; J gene: TRBJ2-7; CDR3 length: 14; clone size: NA; D gene: TRBD1; CDR3 DNA: TGTGCCAGCAGTTACCGGGACAGAGACTACGAGCAGTACTTC; CDR3 protein: CASSYRDRDYEQYF